The next 31 T cell receptor beta chains were all read from a single sample in a study of blood T cell repertoires in COVID-19. This table comes from immunoSEQ multiplex PCR, and its TCRdb copy is limited to in-frame clones, with some not included. The sample carries more than 150,000 clones, approximately 86% recorded once. Sequenced: peripheral blood. Receptors were obtained from a man aged 18 to 35 with acute or convalescent COVID-19.

The chain links TRBV7-3 to TRBJ1-6; weak D call: TRBD1 (6 bases). Looked up from germline, CDR1 is SGHTA and CDR2 is FQGTGA. The CDR3 is made up of 15 amino acids. The germline V and J ends were trimmed by 0 bases and 7 bases, with 10 bases remaining between them. The CDR3 here is CASSLTSGDNSPLHF. The CDR3 coding sequence is TGTGCCAGCAGCTTAACTTCAGGGGACAATTCACCCCTCCACTTT.

The chain uses TRBV19 and TRBJ2-6, with 7 bases fitting TRBD1. CDR3 length: 15 residues. J lost 0 bases, V lost 5 bases, and 1 base had no gene match. Looked up from germline, CDR1 is LNHDA and CDR2 is SQIVND (reference sequence). CDR3 nucleotide sequence: TGTGCCAGTAGTCCAGGGGGCTCTGGGGCCAACGTCCTGACTTTC. As protein: CASSPGGSGANVLTF.

The CDR3 sequence is CASSQVQGQGNYGYTF. The CDR3 coding sequence is TGTGCCAGCAGCCAAGTTCAGGGACAGGGGAACTATGGCTACACCTTC. This rearrangement joins TRBV4-2 to TRBJ1-2; 10 bases are a match to TRBD1. J lost 2 bases, V lost 1 base, and 4 bases had no gene match. Germline V gene data show CDR1 as LGHNA and CDR2 as YNFKEQ. This CDR3 has 16 residues.

The CDR3, as DNA: TGTGCCAGCTCACTAGAGAACCCGGGACAGCATCCCTCCTACGAGCAGTACGTC. Amino acid sequence: CASSLENPGQHPSYEQYV. The chain couples TRBV18 to TRBJ2-7, with 7 bases fitting TRBD1. V shed 4 bases, J shed 0 bases, and the junction held 15 bases outside the gene matches. The CDR3 loop spans 18 amino acids. Germline CDR1 is KGHSH and CDR2 is LQKENI.

The chain recombines TRBV9 with TRBJ1-4; 7 nucleotides match TRBD1. The germline V gene has CDR1 SGDLS and CDR2 YYNGEE. This CDR3 has 15 amino acids. The J segment lost 5 bases and the V segment lost 0 bases, leaving 4 bases of the junction unmatched. The CDR3 DNA sequence: TGTGCCAGCAGCGTAGCACAGGGGATGAATGAAAAACTGTTTTTT. This sequence encodes CASSVAQGMNEKLFF.

This chain uses TRBV2 with TRBJ1-1; 9 bases align to TRBD1. This CDR3 region has 12 residues. The J segment lost 11 bases and the V segment lost 5 bases, leaving 6 bases of the junction unmatched. Germline V gives CDR1 SNHLY, CDR2 FYNNEI. CDR3 nucleotide sequence: TGTGCCAGCAGTCCCTGGACAGGGGCCGCTTTCTTT. Translated: CASSPWTGAAFF.

The rearrangement links TRBV7-3 to TRBJ2-7, with 7 bases aligning to TRBD2. The CDR3 covers 15 residues. The J segment lost 3 bases and the V segment lost 1 base, leaving 6 bases of the junction unmatched. Germline CDR1 SGHTA, CDR2 FQGTGA. CDR3 in amino acids: CASSLMGGSYYEQYF. The CDR3 DNA reads TGTGCCAGCAGCTTAATGGGGGGGTCGTACTACGAGCAGTACTTC.

The count of this clone is one. The same CDR3 arises from other DNA sequences in this sample as well. V and J are TRBV4-1 and TRBJ2-5, with a possible D match to TRBD2 (6 bases). The germline V gene has CDR1 MGHRA and CDR2 YSYEKL. CDR3 length: 14 residues. V was pared by 2 bases and J by 1 base, with 8 bases between. The CDR3, as DNA: TGCGCCAGCAGCCAACCCGGGAGCCAAGAGACCCAGTACTTC. As protein: CASSQPGSQETQYF.

The V gene is TRBV19, the J gene TRBJ1-5; D gene ambiguous. Germline assignment: CDR1 LNHDA and CDR2 SQIVND (reference sequence). The CDR3 is 12 residues long. The V end was cut by 3 bases, the J end by 9 bases, with 9 bases between. The CDR3 DNA reads TGTGCCAGTAGTATGGTCGAGCGGCCCCAGCATTTT. Protein sequence: CASSMVERPQHF. The full variable domain, completed using reference TRBV19 and TRBJ1-5, is DGGITQSPKYLFRKEGQNVTLSCEQNLNHDAMYWYRQDPGQGLRLIYYSQIVNDFQKGDIAEGYSVSREKKESFPLTVTSAQKNPTAFYLCASSMVERPQHFGDGTRLSIL.

The rearrangement links TRBV7-9 to TRBJ1-1, with 7 bases lining up with TRBD1. Germline V lookup: CDR1 SEHNR, CDR2 FQNEAQ (reference sequence). Unmatched junction bases numbered 3, after V lost 1 base and J lost 1 base. The CDR3 is 15 residues long. CDR3: CASSLGQGWNTEAFF. Written as DNA, the CDR3 is TGTGCCAGCAGCTTAGGACAGGGCTGGAACACTGAAGCTTTCTTT.

V usage is TRBV7-3 and J usage is TRBJ2-2; 8 bases are shared with TRBD2. This CDR3 region has 16 residues. Per the germline V gene, CDR1 is SGHTA and CDR2 is FQGTGA. Unmatched junction bases numbered 4, after V lost 2 bases and J lost 2 bases. The CDR3 region has the DNA TGTGCCAGCAGCTTAGCGGGGGGCTCAAACACCGGGGAGCTGTTTTTT. It codes for CASSLAGGSNTGELFF.

This sequence joins TRBV10-3 and TRBJ1-1; D unclear. This CDR3 contains 15 residues. Germline V CDR1 and CDR2: ENHRY, SYGVKD. V gave up 0 bases and J gave up 5 bases, with 13 bases separating them. In nucleotides, the CDR3 is TGTGCCATCAGTGAGTCACCGGGAACTGGGACTGAAGCTTTCTTT. Protein sequence: CAISESPGTGTEAFF.

The CDR3 nucleotides read TGTGCCTGGAGTGTAGGACAGACTAATCAAGAGACCCAGTACTTC. Amino acid sequence: CAWSVGQTNQETQYF. The chain couples TRBV30 to TRBJ2-5; D may be TRBD1 (6 bases). Per germline, CDR1 GTSNPN and CDR2 SVGIG (reference sequence). The V gene lost 0 bases and the J gene lost 2 bases, with 13 bases spanning the gap. The CDR3 sequence is 15 residues long.

The rearrangement uses TRBV9 and TRBJ2-2, with 8 bases identical to TRBD1. CDR1 is SGDLS, CDR2 YYNGEE, per germline. The CDR3 is made up of 16 amino acids. V lost 3 bases and J lost 1; bases outside the gene matches: 5. The CDR3 DNA reads as TGTGCCAGCAGCGGCCGGGACAGGAAGAACACCGGGGAGCTGTTTTTT. This sequence encodes CASSGRDRKNTGELFF. Full variable domain (rest looked up from reference TRBV9 and TRBJ2-2): DSGVTQTPKHLITATGQRVTLRCSPRSGDLSVYWYQQSLDQGLQFLIQYYNGEERAKGNILERFSAQQFPDLHSELNLSSLELGDSALYFCASSGRDRKNTGELFFGEGSRLTVL.

The rearrangement joins TRBV6-5 to TRBJ1-1; D gene ambiguous. Germline loops: CDR1 MNHEY, CDR2 SVGAGI. The V end was cut by 4 bases, the J end by 1 base, with 10 bases between. The CDR3 totals 14 residues. CDR3 sequence (DNA): TGTGCCAGCAGTTTCGGGGAGGAGAACACTGAAGCTTTCTTT. It codes for CASSFGEENTEAFF.

V usage is TRBV7-9 and J usage is TRBJ1-1; 7 bases are a match to TRBD1. V shed 5 bases, J shed 3 bases, and the junction held 15 bases outside the gene matches. The CDR3 spans 17 residues. Germline V gene data show CDR1 as SEHNR and CDR2 as FQNEAQ (reference sequence). In nucleotides, the CDR3 is TGTGCCAGCAGCCCCCGGGAGGGGGCGGGATCGGACACTGAAGCTTTCTTT. It encodes CASSPREGAGSDTEAFF.

This clone occurred a few times. The V gene is TRBV28, the J gene TRBJ1-2; possible D gene TRBD1, 6 bases. CDR1 and CDR2 (germline): MDHEN, SYDVKM. This CDR3 spans 13 amino acids. The V gene lost 5 bases and the J gene lost 8 bases, with 15 bases spanning the gap. The CDR3 DNA reads TGTGCCAGCAGTATTGGGACATGGCAAGGCTACACCTTC. It yields the protein CASSIGTWQGYTF.

The chain is built from TRBV29-1 and TRBJ1-1; 11 bases map to TRBD1. CDR3 size: 13 residues. V trimming: 6 bases; J trimming: 4 bases; junction bases outside the gene matches: 4. CDR1 is SQVTM and CDR2 is ANQGSEA in the germline V gene. The CDR3 loop is CSVDRGLGTEAFF. The CDR3 DNA follows: TGCAGCGTGGACAGGGGGCTAGGCACTGAAGCTTTCTTT. Looking up the rest from reference TRBV29-1 and TRBJ1-1 gives the full variable domain: SAVISQKPSRDICQRGTSLTIQCQVDSQVTMMFWYRQQPGQSLTLIATANQGSEATYESGFVIDKFPISRPNLTFSTLTVSNMSPEDSSIYLCSVDRGLGTEAFFGQGTRLTVV.

The gene calls are TRBV10-1 and TRBJ2-3; D ambiguous. The CDR3 length is 12 residues. From germline, CDR1 is WNHNN and CDR2 SYGVQD (reference sequence). V was trimmed by 4 bases and J by 2 bases, leaving 4 bases between them. The CDR3 sequence: CASSGATDTQYF. The CDR3 coding sequence is TGCGCCAGCAGTGGGGCCACAGATACGCAGTATTTT.

The CDR3 region is CASSTATGNQETQYF. The DNA for the CDR3 is TGCGCCAGCAGCACGGCGACAGGAAACCAAGAGACCCAGTACTTC. The V and J genes are TRBV5-1 and TRBJ2-5, with a weak D call TRBD1 (6 bases). Trimming left V 4 bases short and J 0 bases short, with 13 bases between. Germline lookup yields CDR1 SGHRS and CDR2 YFSETQ. CDR3 length equals 15 residues.

The chain recombines TRBV23-1 with TRBJ1-5; D is uncertain. TRBV23-1 is recorded as an ORF, its role being uncertain. The CDR3 sequence is 15 residues long. The V end was cut by 2 bases, the J end by 2 bases, with 10 bases between. CDR3 sequence (DNA): TGCGCCAGCAGTCAACGGGGAGGCGGCAATCAGCCCCAGCATTTT. Translated, it gives CASSQRGGGNQPQHF.

The chain links TRBV19 to TRBJ2-7; D is possibly TRBD1 (5 bases). The CDR3 consists of 15 residues. The V gene lost 2 bases and the J gene lost 1 base, with 12 bases spanning the gap. The germline V gene has CDR1 LNHDA and CDR2 SQIVND (reference sequence). The CDR3 region is CASSIQGSPSYEQYF. As DNA, the CDR3 is TGTGCCAGTAGTATACAGGGCTCACCATCCTACGAGCAGTACTTC.

V usage is TRBV2 and J usage is TRBJ2-7; 7 nucleotides agree with TRBD1. Germline V lookup: CDR1 SNHLY, CDR2 FYNNEI. Trimming removed 4 bases from V and 4 bases from J; junction bases left unmatched: 4. The CDR3 has 13 amino acids. CDR3 coding DNA: TGTGCCAGCAGTGCGGGACAGTTTTACGAGCAGTACTTC. This codes for CASSAGQFYEQYF.

J is TRBJ2-7 and V is TRBV6-5; no firm D call. Germline assignment: CDR1 MNHEY and CDR2 SVGAGI. V was pared by 2 bases and J by 6 bases, with 14 bases between. The CDR3 totals 14 residues. The CDR3 reads CASSYTTRGAEQYF. The DNA for the CDR3 is TGTGCCAGCAGTTACACCACACGAGGCGCCGAGCAGTACTTC.

This chain links TRBV6-5 with TRBJ1-5; 7 bases line up with TRBD1. Trimming cost V 4 bases and J 0 bases; bases outside gene matches: 3. CDR3 length: 15 residues. Germline CDR1 reads MNHEY; CDR2 reads SVGAGI. CDR3 sequence (DNA): TGTGCCAGCAGTTCGGACAGGAGTAGCAATCAGCCCCAGCATTTT. This gives the protein CASSSDRSSNQPQHF.

The J gene is TRBJ2-2, the V gene TRBV4-1, with 7 bases lining up with TRBD1. The V and J ends lost 6 bases and 5 bases, in that order; junction bases with no gene match: 6. CDR3 length equals 14 residues. The V gene's germline CDR1 is MGHRA and CDR2 YSYEKL. The DNA for the CDR3 is TGCGCCAGCAGGGCACAGGGGATAACCGGGGAGCTGTTTTTT. It yields the protein CASRAQGITGELFF.

The chain recombines TRBV10-3 with TRBJ1-4; 9 nucleotides align to TRBD1. The CDR3 is 13 residues long. In germline, CDR1 is ENHRY, CDR2 SYGVKD. V dropped 6 bases and J dropped 5; count of bases not matched to a gene: 1. The CDR3 here is CAIRGTGNEKLFF. CDR3 nucleotides: TGTGCCATCAGAGGGACAGGGAATGAAAAACTGTTTTTT.

The CDR3 reads CASSFFEEGVYEQYF. DNA for the CDR3: TGCGCCAGCAGCTTTTTTGAAGAGGGGGTCTACGAGCAGTACTTC. This sequence joins TRBV5-1 and TRBJ2-7; D might be TRBD1 (6 bases). V lost 2 bases and J 3 bases, leaving 15 bases between the germline ends. The germline V gene encodes CDR1 SGHRS and CDR2 YFSETQ. The length of the CDR3 is 15 residues.

The J gene is TRBJ1-2, the V gene TRBV24-1; D may be TRBD1 (6 bases). The germline V and J ends were trimmed by 3 bases and 4 bases, with 17 bases remaining between them. This CDR3 comprises 16 residues. Germline assignment: CDR1 KGHDR and CDR2 SFDVKD. CDR3 in DNA: TGTGCCACCAGTGATCCGACGGGGGGGGCAGGCTATGGCTACACCTTC. Its translation: CATSDPTGGAGYGYTF.

In its sample, this clone was seen a few times. The chain recombines TRBV19 with TRBJ2-2; 9 nucleotides line up with TRBD1. V lost 5 bases to trimming and J lost 6 bases; unmatched junction nucleotides: 10. Per germline, CDR1 LNHDA and CDR2 SQIVND (reference sequence). The CDR3 extends over 16 amino acids. This CDR3 is CASSLTGGHISGELFF. The CDR3 coding sequence is TGTGCCAGTAGTCTCACAGGGGGCCACATTTCCGGGGAGCTGTTTTTT.

This clone showed up just once. The CDR3 region has the DNA TGTGCCAGCAGCCGACCTGGGGACAGACAAGAGACCCAGTACTTC. It translates to CASSRPGDRQETQYF. The V call is TRBV6-5, the J call TRBJ2-5, with 7 bases that match TRBD1. The CDR3 is 15 residues long. The germline V gene encodes CDR1 MNHEY and CDR2 SVGAGI. V dropped 6 bases and J dropped 2; count of bases not matched to a gene: 9.